This TCR beta chain was captured by sequencing in a study of PD-1 blockade in classical Hodgkin lymphoma. Assay: immunoSEQ multiplex PCR; the TCRdb copy retains only in-frame clones and omits some. The table lists about 24,000 clones, 84% of them singletons, with about 1.8% in the top ten. Brentuximab vedotin exposure varied, and every patient relapsed after autologous stem cell transplantation. Researchers report purifying CD4+ T cells from thawed PBMCs by magnetic negative selection. The junction had 3 bases not matched to a gene; V was cut back by 3 bases and J by 4 bases. The CDR3 runs to 14 residues. CDR1 and CDR2 (germline): SGHRS, YFSETQ.

The source is a human donor with classical Hodgkin lymphoma. This chain uses TRBV5-1 with TRBJ1-5, with TRBD1 matching 8 bases. The input for sequencing was CD4+ T cells from blood, taken at baseline. The CDR3 nucleotides read TGCGCCAGCAGCTCGGGACAGGAAAATCAGCCCCAGCATTTT. This translates into CASSSGQENQPQHF.